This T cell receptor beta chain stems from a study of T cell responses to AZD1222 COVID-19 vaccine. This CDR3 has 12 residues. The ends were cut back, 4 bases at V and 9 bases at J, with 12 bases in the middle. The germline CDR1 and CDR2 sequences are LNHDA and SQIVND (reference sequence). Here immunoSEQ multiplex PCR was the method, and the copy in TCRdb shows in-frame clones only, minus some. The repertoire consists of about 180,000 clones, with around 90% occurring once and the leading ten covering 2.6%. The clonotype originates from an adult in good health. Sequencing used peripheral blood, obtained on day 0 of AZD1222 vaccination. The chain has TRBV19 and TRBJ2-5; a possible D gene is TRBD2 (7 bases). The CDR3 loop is CASSTQGGAQYF. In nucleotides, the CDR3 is TGTGCCAGTAGTACGCAAGGGGGGGCCCAGTACTTC.